This TCR beta chain was identified during a study of cytomegalovirus exposure and HLA in healthy donors. Measured with immunoSEQ multiplex PCR; TCRdb has only the in-frame clones, and not every one. The table shows about 330,000 clones, with approximately 90% occurring only once. The CDR3 loop spans 14 amino acids. Germline V CDR1 and CDR2: SGDLS, YYNGEE. J gave up 0 bases and V 4 bases, and 3 bases lay outside the gene matches. This clone came up a few times. Sequenced input: PBMCs. The sequence was obtained from a woman younger than 45 in good health and CMV-seropositive. The V call is TRBV9, the J call TRBJ2-5; 7 bases are shared with TRBD2. The CDR3 region has the DNA TGTGCCAGCAGCATCGGGACTAACCAAGAGACCCAGTACTTC. Translation gives CASSIGTNQETQYF.